A selection of T cell receptor beta chains follows, all from one sample in a study of shared clonotypes between healthy human individuals. The method was immunoSEQ multiplex PCR; TCRdb's version includes in-frame clones alone and lacks a portion of them. This table holds about 2.5 million clones, about 90% found once. Sequenced input: naive CD4+ T cells from PBMCs. These TCRs come from a man between 18 and 35 years old in good health. Some clones in this sample may be carry-over from other donors' samples. Each CDR3 is given with its conserved first and last residue. A D gene is named only where the DNA matches it firmly. Some rows have no size entry. The others give once, few or many, or a class for an expanded clone.

D: TRBD1
size: -
J: TRBJ2-5
V: TRBV27
DNA: TGTGCCAGCAGTTGGACAGGGCTGGAGACCCAGTACTTC
CDR3: CASSWTGLETQYF

D: -
size: -
J: TRBJ1-5
V: TRBV19
DNA: TGTGCCAGTAGTACACTCACCCCTCAGGGTCAGCCCCAGCATTTT
CDR3: CASSTLTPQGQPQHF

D: TRBD1
size: -
J: TRBJ2-2
V: TRBV6-1
DNA: TGTGCCAGCAGTATCAGGGGGCTAACGGCCGGGGAGCTGTTTTTT
CDR3: CASSIRGLTAGELFF

D: -
size: few
J: TRBJ1-1
V: TRBV2
DNA: TGTGCCAGCGATGCAAATAGGGACACTGAAGCTTTCTTT
CDR3: CASDANRDTEAFF

D: TRBD2
size: -
J: TRBJ2-4
V: TRBV18
DNA: TGTGCCAGCTCACCGGCGGGACTAGCGGCGGAGGAGGCCAAAAACATTCAGTACTTC
CDR3: CASSPAGLAAEEAKNIQYF

D: -
size: -
J: TRBJ2-5
V: TRBV19
DNA: TGTGCCAGTAGTACAGGCCAGCAAGAGACCCAGTACTTC
CDR3: CASSTGQQETQYF

D: TRBD1
size: -
J: TRBJ2-4
V: TRBV4-2
DNA: TGTGCCAGCAGCCAAGATACGTCAGGGGGCGCGGGCGGTGGAAGATACTTC
CDR3: CASSQDTSGGAGGGRYF

D: -
size: -
J: TRBJ2-3
V: TRBV5-1
DNA: TGCGCCAGCAGCTGGGACCCGAGCACAGATACGCAGTATTTT
CDR3: CASSWDPSTDTQYF

D: TRBD1
size: once
J: TRBJ1-2
V: TRBV18
DNA: TGTGCCAGCTCACTGGGACAGCCAAGAGGCTATGGCTACACCTTC
CDR3: CASSLGQPRGYGYTF

D: -
size: -
J: TRBJ1-4
V: TRBV19
DNA: TGTGCCAGTAGTTTGAGACGCCGGAGTGGCGGGGAAAAACTGTTTTTT
CDR3: CASSLRRRSGGEKLFF

D: -
size: -
J: TRBJ2-7
V: TRBV18
DNA: TGTGCCAGCTCACCAAATCTAGGAGCACAGGGCGGTAACGAGCAGTACTTC
CDR3: CASSPNLGAQGGNEQYF

D: TRBD2
size: once
J: TRBJ2-1
V: TRBV7-9
DNA: TGTGCCAGCAGCTTAGGTTCTAGCGGGAGTGCTGAGCAGTTCTTC
CDR3: CASSLGSSGSAEQFF

D: -
size: -
J: TRBJ1-3
V: TRBV28
DNA: TGTGCCAGCAGCCTAGACACCATATATTTT
CDR3: CASSLDTIYF

D: TRBD1
size: -
J: TRBJ1-2
V: TRBV30
DNA: TGTGCCTGGAGAGGGACAGGGACTAACTATGGCTACACCTTC
CDR3: CAWRGTGTNYGYTF

D: TRBD1
size: once
J: TRBJ2-4
V: TRBV7-9
DNA: TGTGCCAGCAGTCTCTCCCAGGGGGCAGGGATTCAGTACTTC
CDR3: CASSLSQGAGIQYF

D: -
size: -
J: TRBJ2-4
V: TRBV7-3
DNA: TGTGCCAGCAGCCCCGGTCAGGGTGGGTACATTCAGTACTTC
CDR3: CASSPGQGGYIQYF

D: TRBD1
size: -
J: TRBJ1-4
V: TRBV6-1
DNA: TGTGCCAGCAGTGACGGACAGGGGAATGAAAAACTGTTTTTT
CDR3: CASSDGQGNEKLFF

D: -
size: -
J: TRBJ1-5
V: TRBV25-1
DNA: TGTGCCAGCAGTGAAAGTGGCGGCACTCAGCCCCAGCATTTT
CDR3: CASSESGGTQPQHF

D: TRBD2
size: once
J: TRBJ2-1
V: TRBV5-4
DNA: TGTGCCAGCTCCGCCGGGCGGGAGGGGTACAATGAGCAGTTCTTC
CDR3: CASSAGREGYNEQFF

D: TRBD2
size: once
J: TRBJ2-1
V: TRBV5-4
DNA: TGTGCCAGCAGCTTGGTTAGCGGGCTGCGGGGGGAGCAGTTCTTC
CDR3: CASSLVSGLRGEQFF

D: -
size: once
J: TRBJ1-4
V: TRBV28
DNA: TGTGCCAGCAGTTTCCTCTACTTGGCGACTAATGAAAAACTGTTTTTT
CDR3: CASSFLYLATNEKLFF

D: -
size: -
J: TRBJ1-1
V: TRBV5-4
DNA: TGTGCCAGCAGCCCTTGGGGCACGAACACTGAAGCTTTCTTT
CDR3: CASSPWGTNTEAFF

D: -
size: once
J: TRBJ1-5
V: TRBV28
DNA: TGTGCCAGCAATAGAGGACACCATAGCAATCAGCCCCAGCATTTT
CDR3: CASNRGHHSNQPQHF

D: -
size: -
J: TRBJ1-1
V: TRBV6-6
DNA: TGTGCCAGCACCTCAGCGAGGGGTGAAGCTTTCTTT
CDR3: CASTSARGEAFF

D: TRBD2
size: -
J: TRBJ2-5
V: TRBV7-2
DNA: TGTGCCAGCAGCTTACAAGGAAGCGGGGGAGGAGAGACCCAGTACTTC
CDR3: CASSLQGSGGGETQYF

D: -
size: -
J: TRBJ2-1
V: TRBV28
DNA: TGTGCCAGCAGGCCCCCAATAGGCTCCTACAATGAGCAGTTCTTC
CDR3: CASRPPIGSYNEQFF

D: -
size: -
J: TRBJ1-5
V: TRBV6-5
DNA: TGTGCCAGCAGTGGACAGCCCAATCAGCCCCAGCATTTT
CDR3: CASSGQPNQPQHF

D: TRBD1
size: -
J: TRBJ2-7
V: TRBV5-4
DNA: TGCGCCAGCAGCCAAGGGGGGACAGGGTTATACGAGCAGTACTTC
CDR3: CASSQGGTGLYEQYF

D: TRBD2
size: -
J: TRBJ2-3
V: TRBV4-1
DNA: TGCGCCAGCAGCCAGGGTTGGACTAGCGGGAGTAGTGCAGATACGCAGTATTTT
CDR3: CASSQGWTSGSSADTQYF

D: TRBD1
size: -
J: TRBJ2-5
V: TRBV7-9
DNA: TGTGCCAGCAGCACCGGGACAGGGTACCAAGAGACCCAGTACTTC
CDR3: CASSTGTGYQETQYF

D: -
size: few
J: TRBJ1-1
V: TRBV4-1
DNA: TGCGCCAGCAGCCAAGAAGGACAGATGAACACTGAAGCTTTCTTT
CDR3: CASSQEGQMNTEAFF

D: -
size: -
J: TRBJ2-6
V: TRBV13
DNA: TGTGCCAGCAGCTTACCTGGGGCCAACGTCCTGACTTTC
CDR3: CASSLPGANVLTF

D: -
size: -
J: TRBJ1-2
V: TRBV25-1
DNA: TGTGCCAGCAGTGAATACGGACAGCGCTATGGCTACACCTTC
CDR3: CASSEYGQRYGYTF

D: TRBD2
size: -
J: TRBJ2-1
V: TRBV18
DNA: TGTGCCAGCTCTCCCGGGCTAGCGGGTTGGAATGAGCAGTTCTTC
CDR3: CASSPGLAGWNEQFF

D: -
size: -
J: TRBJ1-1
V: TRBV15
DNA: TGTGCCACCAGCAGAGACAGCAGGATCCCAAACACTGAAGCTTTCTTT
CDR3: CATSRDSRIPNTEAFF

D: TRBD1
size: -
J: TRBJ2-7
V: TRBV5-1
DNA: TGCGCCAGCAGCCCCGAAGGACAGGGCTACGAGCAGTACTTC
CDR3: CASSPEGQGYEQYF

D: TRBD2
size: -
J: TRBJ2-7
V: TRBV4-2
DNA: TGTGCCAGCAGCCAAGGGGCTAGCGGGAGTGATTACGAGCAGTACTTC
CDR3: CASSQGASGSDYEQYF

D: TRBD2
size: -
J: TRBJ2-7
V: TRBV2
DNA: TGTGCCAGCAGTGATACCCCCTTAGGTAGCGGGGCCTCCTACGAGCAGTACTTC
CDR3: CASSDTPLGSGASYEQYF

D: TRBD1
size: -
J: TRBJ2-1
V: TRBV5-1
DNA: TGCGCCAGCACTCCCCCCGGGACAGGGGGTTACAATGAGCAGTTCTTC
CDR3: CASTPPGTGGYNEQFF

D: TRBD2
size: -
J: TRBJ2-3
V: TRBV4-3
DNA: TGCGCCAGCAGCCAATCTGCTGGCGGGACTAGCGGGAGAGATACGCAGTATTTT
CDR3: CASSQSAGGTSGRDTQYF

D: -
size: once
J: TRBJ2-3
V: TRBV15
DNA: TGTGCCACCAGACAGGTCGATACGCAGTATTTT
CDR3: CATRQVDTQYF

D: -
size: -
J: TRBJ2-7
V: TRBV29-1
DNA: TGCAGCGTCTCCAGGGGCTGGGACGAGCAGTACTTC
CDR3: CSVSRGWDEQYF

D: TRBD2
size: -
J: TRBJ2-7
V: TRBV7-3
DNA: TGTGCCAGCAGGGCACCGGGACTATCCTTCTCCTACGAGCAGTACTTC
CDR3: CASRAPGLSFSYEQYF

D: -
size: once
J: TRBJ2-5
V: TRBV18
DNA: TGTGCCAGCTCACCCCCAGGAAAAGAGACCCAGTACTTC
CDR3: CASSPPGKETQYF

D: -
size: -
J: TRBJ2-5
V: TRBV5-1
DNA: TGCGCCAGCAGCTCTACAGGGATCCAAGAGACCCAGTACTTC
CDR3: CASSSTGIQETQYF

D: -
size: few
J: TRBJ1-5
V: TRBV5-6
DNA: TGTGCCAGCAGCTCAAGACGGTATAGCAATCAGCCCCAGCATTTT
CDR3: CASSSRRYSNQPQHF

D: -
size: -
J: TRBJ2-5
V: TRBV7-9
DNA: TGTGCCAGCACCTACATGGGCGGCATGGAGACCCAGTACTTC
CDR3: CASTYMGGMETQYF

D: TRBD2
size: -
J: TRBJ2-1
V: TRBV19
DNA: TGTGCCAGTAGTTTCGGACTAGTTGTCAATGAGCAGTTCTTC
CDR3: CASSFGLVVNEQFF

D: TRBD2
size: -
J: TRBJ2-1
V: TRBV4-1
DNA: TGCGCCAGCAGCCAAGATTTTGCTAGCGGGGACAGCTCCTACAATGAGCAGTTCTTC
CDR3: CASSQDFASGDSSYNEQFF

D: TRBD2
size: -
J: TRBJ2-5
V: TRBV5-4
DNA: TGTGCCAGCAGCTTGGGGGCTAGCGGGAGGGCCGCAGAGACCCAGTACTTC
CDR3: CASSLGASGRAAETQYF

D: TRBD2
size: once
J: TRBJ2-5
V: TRBV4-1
DNA: TGCGCCAGCAGCCAAGGACCCGGTGGGGGGGACTTGGAGACCCAGTACTTC
CDR3: CASSQGPGGGDLETQYF

D: TRBD2
size: -
J: TRBJ2-7
V: TRBV7-9
DNA: TGTGCCAGCAGCCCGACTGCGGGAGGGCCCTACGAGCAGTACTTC
CDR3: CASSPTAGGPYEQYF

D: -
size: -
J: TRBJ2-5
V: TRBV6-6
DNA: TGTGCCAGCAGCTCATCGGCTAAAACCCAGTTAGAGACCCAGTACTTC
CDR3: CASSSSAKTQLETQYF

D: TRBD2
size: once
J: TRBJ2-7
V: TRBV5-1
DNA: TGCGCCAGCAGCTCTGGGACTAGCGGGTATATCTACGAGCAGTACTTC
CDR3: CASSSGTSGYIYEQYF

D: TRBD1
size: -
J: TRBJ2-7
V: TRBV25-1
DNA: TGTGCCAGCAGTCCAACCGGGACAGGGGGCTTTAGGGAGCAGTACTTC
CDR3: CASSPTGTGGFREQYF

D: TRBD2
size: once
J: TRBJ2-1
V: TRBV30
DNA: TGTGCCTGGAGACGACGGACGGGACTAGCGGGAGGTGAGCAGTTCTTC
CDR3: CAWRRRTGLAGGEQFF

D: -
size: -
J: TRBJ2-2
V: TRBV5-6
DNA: TGTGCCAGCAGCTTGGGTCCTAGACGGAACACCGGGGAGCTGTTTTTT
CDR3: CASSLGPRRNTGELFF

D: TRBD2
size: -
J: TRBJ2-1
V: TRBV15
DNA: TGTGCCACCAGCAGACATGGACTAGCGGGGAACTACAATGAGCAGTTCTTC
CDR3: CATSRHGLAGNYNEQFF

D: -
size: -
J: TRBJ1-3
V: TRBV30
DNA: TGTGCCTGGATCCCCGGACTGTCCTCTGGAAACACCATATATTTT
CDR3: CAWIPGLSSGNTIYF